This entry features one T cell receptor (beta chain) sequence. What it binds is unknown. The source of the sample is a study of OX40 agonist ivuxolimab in advanced cancers. Study-level findings and limits: Clonal expansion was seen in CD4+ and CD8+ blood T cells by week 6 at 0.1 to 3.0 mg/kg. Relative to CD4+, CD8+ T cells held more expanded clones on average.

TCRdb's copy holds only in-frame clones and misses some; the assay was immunoSEQ multiplex PCR. The sample lists fewer than 100,000 clones; roughly 80% were seen once. The receptor comes from an adult with an advanced solid tumor such as melanoma, head and neck, liver or kidney cancer. Material: CD4+ or CD8+ T cells sorted from blood, obtained in a trial of the OX40 agonist ivuxolimab.

CDR3 residues: CASSPTGTNTGELFF. DNA of the CDR3: TGCGCCAGCAGCCCGACAGGGACAAACACCGGGGAGCTGTTTTTT. The genes are TRBV5-1 and TRBJ2-2; 7 bases match TRBD1. Germline loops: CDR1 SGHRS, CDR2 YFSETQ. J lost 2 bases, V lost 4 bases, and 5 bases had no gene match. This CDR3 spans 15 amino acids.